One T cell receptor (beta chain) is described in this entry. These data originate in a study of blood T cell repertoires in COVID-19. Study overall: Sites in the United States, Italy and Spain provided acute and convalescent COVID-19 samples. Sources were T cells, B-cell-depleted T cells, or PBMCs; the material itself was cDNA or gDNA.

Per the authors' pipeline: It was from reference gene primer amplification that nucleated cell counts were estimated. The assay was immunoSEQ multiplex PCR, and TCRdb's table has in-frame clones only and misses some. V and J calls and clone size are copied from that table; D and trimming were computed from the DNA. The data show 90,000 to 150,000 clones, roughly 87% seen once. The CDR3 is 16 amino acids. Germline V gives CDR1 SGHRS, CDR2 YFSETQ. V lost 4 bases, J lost 0 bases, and 5 bases stayed unmatched. Sequenced sample: peripheral blood. The sequence was collected from a man at least 80 years old with acute or convalescent COVID-19. J is TRBJ1-3 and V is TRBV5-1, with 9 bases lining up with TRBD1. CDR3 nucleotides: TGCGCCAGCAGCGAGAGACAGGGGGTCTCTGGAAACACCATATATTTT. Translating it yields CASSERQGVSGNTIYF.